The entry below describes one T cell receptor beta chain. Its antigen is unknown. The junction shows a germline mismatch at one end, possibly a read error. The sample comes from a study of blood T cells in healthy people across ages. The study, taken as a whole, reports: Long-lived donors exceeded aged donors in naive CD4+ cells and diversity.

Primed by a sample-barcoded 5' primer and a J-beta primer mix, a second PCR proceeded for roughly 6 to 12 cycles. TCRdb reprocessed the 5' RACE reads with MiXCR, giving one entry per CDR3 protein. The sample lists 1.5 million to 2 million distinct CDR3 sequences, approximately 28% seen once, with less than 9.5% in the top ten. In germline, CDR1 is KGHDR, CDR2 SFDVKD. The CDR3 has 14 residues. The receptor was derived from a woman in her 30s in good health. The sequenced material came from blood. The chain is built from TRBV24-1 and TRBJ1-5; D gene ambiguous. CDR3 region: CATQGGPGNQTQHF. The DNA for the CDR3 is TGTGCCACCCAAGGAGGCCCTGGCAATCAGACCCAGCATTTT.